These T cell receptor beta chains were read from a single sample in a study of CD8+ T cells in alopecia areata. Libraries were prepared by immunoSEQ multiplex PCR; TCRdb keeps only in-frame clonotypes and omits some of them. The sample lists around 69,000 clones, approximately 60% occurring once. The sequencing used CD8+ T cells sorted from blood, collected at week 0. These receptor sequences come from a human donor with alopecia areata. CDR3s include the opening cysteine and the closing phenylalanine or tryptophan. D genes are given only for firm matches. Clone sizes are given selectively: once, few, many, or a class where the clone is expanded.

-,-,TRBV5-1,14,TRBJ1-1,TGCGCCAGCAGCTTGCAGCAGGGTGGCACTGAAGCTTTCTTT,CASSLQQGGTEAFF
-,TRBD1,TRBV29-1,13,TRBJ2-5,TGCAGCGTTGGGGACAGGGGATCGAAGGCCCAGTACTTC,CSVGDRGSKAQYF
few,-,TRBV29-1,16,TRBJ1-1,TGCAGCGTCGAGGGGGGGGCAGGGCGAATGAACACTGAAGCTTTCTTT,CSVEGGAGRMNTEAFF
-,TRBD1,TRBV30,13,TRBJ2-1,TGTGCCTGGAGCCCCGACAGGGAGAATGAGCAGTTCTTC,CAWSPDRENEQFF
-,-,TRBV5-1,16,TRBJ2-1,TGCGCCAGCAGCACGGCCGGTGACTTCCGATACAATGAGCAGTTCTTC,CASSTAGDFRYNEQFF
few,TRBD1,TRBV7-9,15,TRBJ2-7,TGTGCCAGCAGCCCCCGGACAGGGGGCTCCTACGAGCAGTACTTC,CASSPRTGGSYEQYF
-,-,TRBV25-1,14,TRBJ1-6,TGTGCCACAAGCACGGGCTACGGAAATTCACCCCTCCACTTT,CATSTGYGNSPLHF
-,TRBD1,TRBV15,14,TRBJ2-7,TGTGCCACCAGCAGAGGGGACAGCGGCTACGAGCAGTACTTC,CATSRGDSGYEQYF
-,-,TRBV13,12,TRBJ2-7,TGTGCCAGCAGCTTATCTCCCTACGAGCAGTACTTC,CASSLSPYEQYF
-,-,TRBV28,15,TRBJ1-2,TGTGCCAGCGGACTTCCTACAGCCAATCTCTATGGCTACACCTTC,CASGLPTANLYGYTF
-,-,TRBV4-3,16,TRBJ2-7,TGCGCCAGCAGCCAAGACGTGGGAACCTTGGGGTCCGAGCAGTACTTC,CASSQDVGTLGSEQYF
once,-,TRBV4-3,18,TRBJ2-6,TGCGCCAGCAGCCAAGGGCTGGGGAAGGACTCTGGGGCCAACGTCCTGACTTTC,CASSQGLGKDSGANVLTF
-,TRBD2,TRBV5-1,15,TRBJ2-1,TGCGCCAGCAGCCCTCTAGCGGGGGGCCACAATGAGCAGTTCTTC,CASSPLAGGHNEQFF
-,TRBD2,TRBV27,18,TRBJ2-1,TGTGCCAGCAGTTTCCTTGAGGCGGGGGGGCCGCTCTACAATGAGCAGTTCTTC,CASSFLEAGGPLYNEQFF
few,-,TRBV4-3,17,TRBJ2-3,TGCGCCAGCAGCCAAGACCTCCAGGGAGAACCCACAGATACGCAGTATTTT,CASSQDLQGEPTDTQYF